A selection of T cell receptor beta chains follows, all from one sample in a study of cytomegalovirus exposure and HLA in healthy donors. TCRdb's copy holds only in-frame clones and misses some; the assay was immunoSEQ multiplex PCR. The table includes 85,000 to 120,000 clones, around 71% detected once. Sequencing used PBMCs. These receptor sequences come from a boy between 10 and 17 years old in good health and CMV-seronegative. The CDR3 runs from the conserved cysteine through the conserved F or W. Each record gives: J gene, D gene, V gene, clone size, CDR3 DNA, CDR3 protein. The D gene is left open where the match is weak. Expanded clones are given a class, and other clones once, few, many or no size at all.

TRBJ2-2	NA	TRBV4-3	NA	TGCGCCAGCAGCCCGAGGGAGGAATACGGGGAGCTGTTTTTT	CASSPREEYGELFF
TRBJ1-1	NA	TRBV2	NA	TGTGCCAGCAGTGGGCAGGGAGGCCGCACTGAAGCTTTCTTT	CASSGQGGRTEAFF
TRBJ1-1	NA	TRBV30	NA	TGTGCCTGGAACACTAGGGCCCAGACTGAAGCTTTCTTT	CAWNTRAQTEAFF
TRBJ1-5	TRBD1	TRBV19	NA	TGTGCCAGTAGTATCCCTCACGACAGGGTGACGAGCAATCAGCCCCAGCATTTT	CASSIPHDRVTSNQPQHF
TRBJ2-1	NA	TRBV27	few	TGTGCCAGCAGTCCCCTTGTGGCAGGCATTATTCAAACCGACTACAATGAGCAGTTCTTC	CASSPLVAGIIQTDYNEQFF
TRBJ2-3	TRBD2	TRBV7-3	NA	TGTGCCAGCAGCCCTAGCGGGAGAAGCACAGATACGCAGTATTTT	CASSPSGRSTDTQYF
TRBJ2-3	NA	TRBV28	NA	TGTGCCAGCAGTCCCCAAGCGGGTCTCACAGATACGCAGTATTTT	CASSPQAGLTDTQYF
TRBJ2-7	TRBD1	TRBV5-1	NA	TGCGCCAGCAGCTCCAGGGACAGGGGGGCCTACGAGCAGTACTTC	CASSSRDRGAYEQYF
TRBJ1-2	NA	TRBV30	few	TGTGCCTGGAGTGGGACAGACTACTATGGCTACACCTTC	CAWSGTDYYGYTF
TRBJ1-5	NA	TRBV2	NA	TGTGCCAGCAGAGACAGAATTAGCAATCAGCCCCAGCATTTT	CASRDRISNQPQHF
TRBJ2-3	TRBD2	TRBV15	NA	TGTGCCACCAGCAGAGATTTGGGGGCTAGCGGGGGGGTAACAGATACGCAGTATTTT	CATSRDLGASGGVTDTQYF
TRBJ1-1	NA	TRBV10-3	NA	TGTGCCATCAATCCGGGACCGGGAGGTACTGAAGCTTTCTTT	CAINPGPGGTEAFF
TRBJ2-3	NA	TRBV5-1	NA	TGCGCCAGCAGCTTGGACTCGCGAGTCACAGATACGCAGTATTTT	CASSLDSRVTDTQYF
TRBJ1-1	NA	TRBV28	NA	TGTGCCAGCAGTTTATGGGTTAGCGGGACTGAAGCTTTCTTT	CASSLWVSGTEAFF
TRBJ2-5	NA	TRBV7-2	NA	TGTGCCAGCAGCTTAGTAGAAGAGACCCAGTACTTC	CASSLVEETQYF
TRBJ2-2	TRBD2	TRBV13	NA	TGTGCCAGCAGCTTAGTTGGGGAGGGTGACACCGGGGAGCTGTTTTTT	CASSLVGEGDTGELFF
TRBJ1-3	NA	TRBV2	NA	TGTGCCAGCAGTATATTTTCGGGGTGGGGAGTGGGAGGAAACACCATATATTTT	CASSIFSGWGVGGNTIYF
TRBJ2-2	TRBD2	TRBV7-3	few	TGTGCCAGCCGGCGGGGGGCCATGGGGAACACCGGGGAGCTGTTTTTT	CASRRGAMGNTGELFF
TRBJ1-2	NA	TRBV10-3	NA	TGTGCCATCAGTGAGTCCTTTCGTATGGCCACCTATGGCTACACCTTC	CAISESFRMATYGYTF
TRBJ1-2	NA	TRBV7-9	NA	TGTGCCAGCAGTCCAGAGGTTTGGAGGGGAGGCTACACCTTC	CASSPEVWRGGYTF
TRBJ2-7	NA	TRBV7-2	NA	TGTGCCAGCAGCTTAAATGGCTTCTCCTACGAGCAGTACTTC	CASSLNGFSYEQYF
TRBJ2-7	TRBD1	TRBV7-7	NA	TGTGCTAGCAGCCAAGACAGGGCCAGCCACGAGCAGTACTTC	CASSQDRASHEQYF
TRBJ2-2	NA	TRBV7-9	NA	TGTGCCAGCACCCCAAACAGGGCCGACACCGGGGAGCTGTTTTTT	CASTPNRADTGELFF
TRBJ2-1	TRBD2	TRBV7-3	NA	TGTGCCAGCAGCTTACTAGCGGGGGGTAATGAGCAGTTCTTC	CASSLLAGGNEQFF
TRBJ1-2	NA	TRBV6-7	NA	TGTGCCAGCAGAGCCAGGGGACCGCCCGGCTACACCTTC	CASRARGPPGYTF
TRBJ1-6	NA	TRBV9	NA	TGTGCCAGCAGCGTAGGATGGGCAGGGTGGTCACCCCTCCACTTT	CASSVGWAGWSPLHF
TRBJ2-1	NA	TRBV9	NA	TGTGCCAGCAGCACCGCGACAGGCAGCTCCTACAATGAGCAGTTCTTC	CASSTATGSSYNEQFF
TRBJ1-1	NA	TRBV6-6	NA	TGTGCCAGCAGTTACTCGAGCAGCGGAGCTTTCTTT	CASSYSSSGAFF
TRBJ1-6	NA	TRBV28	NA	TGTGCCAGCAGTTCATATCCGGGGTCTAATTCACCCCTCCACTTT	CASSSYPGSNSPLHF
TRBJ2-2	NA	TRBV9	NA	TGTGCCAGCAGCGCAACAATCACCGGGGAGCTGTTTTTT	CASSATITGELFF
TRBJ2-3	NA	TRBV5-6	NA	TGTGCCAGCAGCTTGGGGAGGGGCCCAGATACGCAGTATTTT	CASSLGRGPDTQYF
TRBJ1-1	NA	TRBV5-6	NA	TGTGCCAGCAGCTCCCTGACAGTTATGAACACTGAAGCTTTCTTT	CASSSLTVMNTEAFF
TRBJ2-5	NA	TRBV9	NA	TGTGCCAGCAGCTCTCGACGGAGCGAAGAGACCCAGTACTTC	CASSSRRSEETQYF
TRBJ2-5	TRBD2	TRBV11-3	NA	TGTGCCAGCAGCCCTAGCGGAGAAGAGACCCAGTACTTC	CASSPSGEETQYF
TRBJ1-1	NA	TRBV30	NA	TGTGCCTGGAGTACGGGGGTGGACACTGAAGCTTTCTTT	CAWSTGVDTEAFF
TRBJ2-2	TRBD2	TRBV9	NA	TGTGCCAGCAGCGGATTAGCGGGCGGAACCGGGGAGCTGTTTTTT	CASSGLAGGTGELFF
TRBJ2-3	TRBD2	TRBV11-2	NA	TGTGCCAGCAGGGGGACTAGCGGATACCCCGATACGCAGTATTTT	CASRGTSGYPDTQYF
TRBJ2-1	NA	TRBV5-4	NA	TGTGCCAGCAGCGGAGGACTGCACAATGAGCAGTTCTTC	CASSGGLHNEQFF
TRBJ2-4	TRBD1	TRBV27	NA	TGTGCCAGCAGTTCCTCACAGGGGCCCAAAAACATTCAGTACTTC	CASSSSQGPKNIQYF
TRBJ2-7	NA	TRBV7-9	NA	TGTGCCAGCAGCCCATACAGGGTCCACGAGCAGTACTTC	CASSPYRVHEQYF
TRBJ2-3	NA	TRBV11-3	NA	TGTGCCAGCAGCTTCGGGACTTACGACACAGATACGCAGTATTTT	CASSFGTYDTDTQYF
TRBJ1-2	TRBD1	TRBV4-3	NA	TGCGCCAGCAGCCAAGCGGGACAGCGTCTCTATGGCTACACCTTC	CASSQAGQRLYGYTF
TRBJ1-1	TRBD1	TRBV5-1	NA	TGCGCCAGCAGCCCTGGGACAGGGGGCGCAGGCACTGAAGCTTTCTTT	CASSPGTGGAGTEAFF
TRBJ1-2	TRBD1	TRBV28	NA	TGTGCCAGCAGTTTATATGTGGGGACAGGGAATGGCTACACCTTC	CASSLYVGTGNGYTF
TRBJ2-5	TRBD2	TRBV28	NA	TGTGCCAGCAGTAGGGGGACTAGCGGAATCGGAGAGACCCAGTACTTC	CASSRGTSGIGETQYF
TRBJ2-7	TRBD1	TRBV2	NA	TGTGCCAGCAGGGTAACAGGGGGCTCCTACGAGCAGTACTTC	CASRVTGGSYEQYF
TRBJ1-1	NA	TRBV10-3	NA	TGTGCCATCAGTGAGTCGGCAGGCTTGAACACTGAAGCTTTCTTT	CAISESAGLNTEAFF
TRBJ1-5	NA	TRBV6-6	few	TGTGCCAGCCGGGCAGGGAGGGATGGTCAGCCCCAGCATTTT	CASRAGRDGQPQHF